A single sample is the source of the 8 T cell receptor beta chains below, sequenced in a study of T cells in localized non-small cell lung cancer. The data were produced by immunoSEQ multiplex PCR, yet TCRdb's version contains in-frame clones alone and is incomplete. The data show around 40,000 clones, around nine tenths seen once. Material: peripheral blood, obtained before any cancer treatment. Every receptor here comes from a female donor over 55 with stage I squamous cell lung carcinoma.

This chain links TRBV4-3 with TRBJ2-7; D is perhaps TRBD2 (7 bases). The CDR3 contains 14 residues. With 1 base removed from V and 7 bases from J, the gap between germline ends came to 14 bases. Germline CDR1 reads LGHNA; CDR2 reads YSLEER. CDR3 in amino acids: CASSQVKGEGEQYF. The CDR3 nucleotides read TGCGCCAGCAGCCAAGTGAAGGGGGAGGGGGAGCAGTACTTC.

V is TRBV6-1 and J is TRBJ1-1; no definite D call. V was clipped by 3 bases and J by 5 bases, with 10 bases between them. The V gene's germline CDR1 is MNHNS and CDR2 SASEGT. CDR3 length: 13 amino acids. CDR3 in DNA: TGTGCCAGCAGTGACCCTATTATAACTGAAGCTTTCTTT. It encodes CASSDPIITEAFF.

V is TRBV27 and J is TRBJ2-7, with D possibly TRBD2 on 6 matching bases. Trimming took off 5 bases at V and 2 bases at J, with 13 bases between the two ends. Germline values: CDR1 MNHEY, CDR2 SMNVEV (reference sequence). CDR3 size: 14 residues. The CDR3 loop reads CASSPLTSPYEQYF. As DNA, the CDR3 is TGTGCCAGCAGTCCACTAACTAGCCCCTACGAGCAGTACTTC.

The chain links TRBV7-8 to TRBJ1-3; TRBD1 matches at 8 bases. Germline lookup yields CDR1 SGHVS and CDR2 FQNEAQ. The CDR3 runs 15 residues. The trim removed 3 bases at V and 3 bases at J, leaving 4 bases unmatched. In DNA, the CDR3 is TGTGCCAGCAGCTTGTGGACAGGGAGTGGAAACACCATATATTTT. It specifies CASSLWTGSGNTIYF.

The chain recombines TRBV7-2 with TRBJ2-5; 8 positions match TRBD1. V was pared by 3 bases and J by 5 bases, with 11 bases of the junction left unmatched. This CDR3 has 16 residues. Looked up from germline, CDR1 is SGHTA and CDR2 is FQGNSA. In DNA form, the CDR3 reads TGTGCCAGCAGCTTCGACCGACAGGGGCGGGTGGAGACCCAGTACTTC. Amino acid sequence: CASSFDRQGRVETQYF.

The chain joins TRBV4-3 to TRBJ2-1; 10 bases are a match to TRBD2. CDR3 length: 14 amino acids. V lost 0 bases and J lost 10; bases outside the gene matches: 3. Germline V CDR1 and CDR2: LGHNA, YSLEER. CDR3 in DNA: TGCGCCAGCAGCCAAGAAACACTAGCGGGAGAGCAGTTCTTC. Translated: CASSQETLAGEQFF.

The chain uses TRBV7-2 and TRBJ2-5; D gene uncertain. This CDR3 has 12 amino acids. Trimming stripped 2 bases from V and 5 bases from J, with 6 bases between. Germline CDR1 and CDR2: SGHTA and FQGNSA. The CDR3 bases are TGTGCCAGCAGCTTAATCCGGGAGACCCAGTACTTC. This encodes CASSLIRETQYF.

The V gene is TRBV4-2, the J gene TRBJ1-2; D is unclear. This CDR3 is built from 14 residues. Germline CDR1 LGHNA, CDR2 YNFKEQ. The V and J ends lost 0 bases and 4 bases respectively, with 9 bases between them. CDR3 protein: CASSQDGQVYGYTF. In DNA form, the CDR3 reads TGTGCCAGCAGCCAAGATGGGCAGGTCTATGGCTACACCTTC.